The present T cell receptor (beta chain) was sequenced within a study of T cell repertoires in cytomegalovirus infection. The wider study: The public TCR beta signatures pointed to both CMV infection and matching HLA type.

The V gene lost 2 bases and the J gene lost 6 bases, with 7 bases spanning the gap. This CDR3 contains 12 residues. Germline lookup yields CDR1 GTSNPN and CDR2 SVGIG (reference sequence). TCRdb independently ran MiXCR on the reads; one entry per CDR3 protein. The table includes fewer than 200,000 distinct CDR3 sequences, approximately 19% detected once. Whole-study results and caveats: HLA-C-restricted TCR beta clonotypes specific for CMV led the ex vivo response.

A note on this clonotype: What it recognizes is unknown.

The sequencing sample was made of PBMCs. The genes are TRBV30 and TRBJ2-2; D remains unclear. The sequence came from a human donor in good health (CMV status not recorded). Some clones in this sample may be carry-over from other donors' samples. The CDR3 bases are TGTGCCTGGAGTTACGGGTCCGGGGAGCTGTTTTTT. Amino acids: CAWSYGSGELFF.